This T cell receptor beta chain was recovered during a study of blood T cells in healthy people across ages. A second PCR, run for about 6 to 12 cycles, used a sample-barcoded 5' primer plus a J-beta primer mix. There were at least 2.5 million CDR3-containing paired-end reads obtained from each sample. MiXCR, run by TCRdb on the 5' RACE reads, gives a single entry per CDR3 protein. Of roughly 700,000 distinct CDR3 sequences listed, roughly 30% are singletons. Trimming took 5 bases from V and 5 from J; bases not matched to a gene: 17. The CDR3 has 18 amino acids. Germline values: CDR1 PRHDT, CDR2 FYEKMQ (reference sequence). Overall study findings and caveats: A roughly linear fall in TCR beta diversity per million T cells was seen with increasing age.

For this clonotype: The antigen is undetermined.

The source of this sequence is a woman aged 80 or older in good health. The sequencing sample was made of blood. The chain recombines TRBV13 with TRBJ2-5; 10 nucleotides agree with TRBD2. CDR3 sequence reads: CASSRSGILAGAGETQYF. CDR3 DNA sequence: TGTGCCAGCAGCCGCAGTGGAATTCTAGCGGGGGCGGGGGAGACCCAGTACTTC. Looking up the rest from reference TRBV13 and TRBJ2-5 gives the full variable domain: AAGVIQSPRHLIKEKRETATLKCYPIPRHDTVYWYQQGPGQDPQFLISFYEKMQSDKGSIPDRFSAQQFSDYHSELNMSSLELGDSALYFCASSRSGILAGAGETQYFGPGTRLLVL.